The 14 T cell receptor beta chains below were found in one sample sequenced in a study of Graves' ophthalmopathy and Graves' hyperthyroidism. Amplified TCR beta CDR3 regions were obtained using RNA transcripts as template. RT-PCR with HTBI primers came first, then second-round multiplex PCR. MiXCR, applied by TCRdb to the multiplex PCR reads, yields one record per CDR3 protein. This repertoire shows 620,000 or so distinct CDR3 sequences, about 24% found once; its top ten account for 7.1%. Sequenced input: peripheral blood. Receptor source: a woman aged 18-29 years with stable Graves' hyperthyroidism. Some clones in this sample may be carry-over from other donors' samples.

This clonotype was seen a few times. V usage is TRBV20-1 and J usage is TRBJ1-5, with D possibly matching TRBD1 (6 bases). The ends were cut back, 2 bases at V and 6 bases at J, with 17 bases in the middle. In germline, CDR1 is DFQATT, CDR2 SNEGSKA (reference sequence). The CDR3 consists of 15 residues. CDR3 DNA sequence: TGCAGTGCTAGACTAACCGGGGGCGAGACTCAGCCCCAGCATTTT. Amino acids: CSARLTGGETQPQHF.

This clonotype has a count of ten or more. V gene TRBV7-2 combines with J gene TRBJ2-5; the match to TRBD1 covers 7 bases. The CDR3 is 14 residues long. With V trimmed by 1 base and J by 5 bases, 4 bases remained unmatched. Germline V gene sequence: CDR1 SGHTA, CDR2 FQGNSA. The CDR3 DNA reads as TGTGCCAGCAGCTTAGACAGGGGAGCCGAGACCCAGTACTTC. Its translation is CASSLDRGAETQYF. The full variable domain, rest sourced from reference TRBV7-2 and TRBJ2-5, is GAGVSQSPSNKVTEKGKDVELRCDPISGHTALYWYRQSLGQGLEFLIYFQGNSAPDKSGLPSDRFSAERTGGSVSTLTIQRTQQEDSAVYLCASSLDRGAETQYFGPGTRLLVL.

The chain couples TRBV12-5 to TRBJ1-2; D is ambiguous. CDR3 length equals 14 residues. Germline V gene sequence: CDR1 LGHNT, CDR2 FRNRAP. V was trimmed by 6 bases and J by 2 bases, leaving 13 bases between them. This CDR3 reads CASGIAEGNYGYTF. The CDR3 bases are TGTGCTAGTGGCATTGCTGAAGGGAACTATGGCTACACCTTC.

At least ten counts were recorded for this clonotype. This chain uses TRBV2 with TRBJ2-5; the match to TRBD2 covers 11 bases. The CDR3 runs to 14 residues. Germline V gene sequence: CDR1 SNHLY, CDR2 FYNNEI. V lost 6 bases and J lost 5; bases outside the gene matches: 5. The CDR3 coding sequence is TGTGCCAGCAGGGGACTAGCGGTTGATGAGACCCAGTACTTC. The encoded protein is CASRGLAVDETQYF.

This clonotype has ten or more counts. A much larger clone lies a single base off, so this may be a read error. The chain carries TRBV20-1 and TRBJ2-7; TRBD1 might be the D (6 bases). The CDR3 loop spans 12 amino acids. Germline CDR1 and CDR2: DFQATT and SNEGSKA (reference sequence). The ends were cut back, 3 bases at V and 2 bases at J, with 8 bases in the middle. The DNA for the CDR3 is TGCAGTGCTAGCGGGGACACCTACGAGCAGTACTTC. This sequence encodes CSASGDTYEQYF.

This clonotype occurred many times. This chain uses TRBV28 with TRBJ1-5; 7 bases map to TRBD1. This CDR3 has 14 amino acids. J was trimmed by 2 bases and V by 10 bases; bases with no gene match: 8. CDR1 is MDHEN, CDR2 SYDVKM, per germline. The CDR3 nucleotides are TGTGCCACTGAAGACAGGGTGGGCAATCAGCCCCAGCATTTT. Encoded protein: CATEDRVGNQPQHF.

The chain couples TRBV12-3 or TRBV12-4 to TRBJ1-1, with D possibly matching TRBD1 (6 bases). V was clipped by 5 bases and J by 6 bases, with 16 bases between them. The CDR3 has 14 amino acids. CDR3 region: CASSIGQRGAEAFF. The CDR3 DNA sequence: TGTGCCAGCAGTATCGGACAGCGGGGCGCTGAAGCTTTCTTT.

Many counts were recorded for this clonotype. The chain combines TRBV7-8 with TRBJ1-1; D is possibly TRBD1 (5 bases). Per the germline V gene, CDR1 is SGHVS and CDR2 is FQNEAQ. CDR3 length: 12 amino acids. Trimming pared 3 bases from V and 6 bases from J, leaving 8 bases between. The CDR3: CASSFRDAEAFF. As DNA, the CDR3 is TGTGCCAGCAGCTTCAGGGACGCTGAAGCTTTCTTT. The full variable domain, in which reference TRBV7-8 and TRBJ1-1 provide the parts outside the CDR3, is GAGVSQSPRYKVAKRGQDVALRCDPISGHVSLFWYQQALGQGPEFLTYFQNEAQLDKSGLPSDRFFAERPEGSVSTLKIQRTQQEDSAVYLCASSFRDAEAFFGQGTRLTVV.

Ten or more counts support this clonotype. CDR3: CASSFGSGSGNTIYF. CDR3 coding DNA: TGCGCCAGCAGCTTCGGTTCAGGGTCGGGAAACACCATATATTTT. The chain couples TRBV5-1 to TRBJ1-3; TRBD1 is a possible D gene (5 bases). The CDR3 is made up of 15 amino acids. Germline CDR1 SGHRS, CDR2 YFSETQ. Between the trimmed V and J ends, which lost 2 bases and 4 bases, there was a span of 13 bases.

The table lists this clonotype with many counts. The chain uses TRBV6-1 and TRBJ2-5, with 12 bases matching TRBD2. The CDR3 runs to 14 residues. Unmatched junction bases numbered 3, after V lost 5 bases and J lost 5 bases. The V gene's germline CDR1 is MNHNS and CDR2 SASEGT. CDR3 sequence reads: CASSLAGGHETQYF. The DNA of the CDR3 is TGTGCCAGCAGTCTAGCGGGGGGGCACGAGACCCAGTACTTC.

This clonotype occurred many times. The chain joins TRBV7-8 to TRBJ1-2, with TRBD1 as a possible D gene (5 bases). The CDR3 contains 12 residues. Germline CDR1 is SGHVS and CDR2 is FQNEAQ. The V gene lost 2 bases and the J gene lost 6 bases, with 7 bases spanning the gap. The CDR3 is CASSLRGDGYTF. The CDR3 region has the DNA TGTGCCAGCAGCTTACGAGGGGATGGCTACACCTTC.

The table lists this clonotype with a count of one. The chain joins TRBV27 to TRBJ2-5; 8 nucleotides match TRBD1. CDR1 MNHEY and CDR2 SMNVEV come from the germline V gene (reference sequence). Losses at the gene ends were 5 bases for V and 6 bases for J; bases not matched to a gene: 8. This CDR3 is 14 amino acids long. The CDR3: CASSRRQGRKTQYF. CDR3 nucleotide sequence: TGTGCCAGCAGTAGGAGACAGGGGAGGAAGACCCAGTACTTC.

V is TRBV7-2 and J is TRBJ2-5, with D possibly matching TRBD2 (6 bases). Trimming took off 6 bases at V and 2 bases at J, with 13 bases between the two ends. CDR1 and CDR2 from the germline V gene are SGHTA and FQGNSA. The CDR3 is 14 amino acids. CDR3 amino acids: CASRNWREQETQYF. The CDR3 coding sequence is TGTGCCAGCAGAAATTGGCGGGAACAAGAGACCCAGTACTTC. Filled out from reference TRBV7-2 and TRBJ2-5, the complete variable domain reads GAGVSQSPSNKVTEKGKDVELRCDPISGHTALYWYRQSLGQGLEFLIYFQGNSAPDKSGLPSDRFSAERTGGSVSTLTIQRTQQEDSAVYLCASRNWREQETQYFGPGTRLLVL.

This clonotype was seen many times. The J gene is TRBJ1-5, the V gene TRBV15, with D possibly TRBD1 on 5 matching bases. Trimming shortened V by 0 bases and J by 6 bases, and 9 bases separated the two germline ends. From germline, CDR1 is LNHNV and CDR2 YYDKDF (reference sequence). This CDR3 comprises 14 residues. The CDR3 is CATSRDQGPQPQHF. In DNA form, the CDR3 reads TGTGCCACCAGCAGAGATCAGGGCCCTCAGCCCCAGCATTTT.